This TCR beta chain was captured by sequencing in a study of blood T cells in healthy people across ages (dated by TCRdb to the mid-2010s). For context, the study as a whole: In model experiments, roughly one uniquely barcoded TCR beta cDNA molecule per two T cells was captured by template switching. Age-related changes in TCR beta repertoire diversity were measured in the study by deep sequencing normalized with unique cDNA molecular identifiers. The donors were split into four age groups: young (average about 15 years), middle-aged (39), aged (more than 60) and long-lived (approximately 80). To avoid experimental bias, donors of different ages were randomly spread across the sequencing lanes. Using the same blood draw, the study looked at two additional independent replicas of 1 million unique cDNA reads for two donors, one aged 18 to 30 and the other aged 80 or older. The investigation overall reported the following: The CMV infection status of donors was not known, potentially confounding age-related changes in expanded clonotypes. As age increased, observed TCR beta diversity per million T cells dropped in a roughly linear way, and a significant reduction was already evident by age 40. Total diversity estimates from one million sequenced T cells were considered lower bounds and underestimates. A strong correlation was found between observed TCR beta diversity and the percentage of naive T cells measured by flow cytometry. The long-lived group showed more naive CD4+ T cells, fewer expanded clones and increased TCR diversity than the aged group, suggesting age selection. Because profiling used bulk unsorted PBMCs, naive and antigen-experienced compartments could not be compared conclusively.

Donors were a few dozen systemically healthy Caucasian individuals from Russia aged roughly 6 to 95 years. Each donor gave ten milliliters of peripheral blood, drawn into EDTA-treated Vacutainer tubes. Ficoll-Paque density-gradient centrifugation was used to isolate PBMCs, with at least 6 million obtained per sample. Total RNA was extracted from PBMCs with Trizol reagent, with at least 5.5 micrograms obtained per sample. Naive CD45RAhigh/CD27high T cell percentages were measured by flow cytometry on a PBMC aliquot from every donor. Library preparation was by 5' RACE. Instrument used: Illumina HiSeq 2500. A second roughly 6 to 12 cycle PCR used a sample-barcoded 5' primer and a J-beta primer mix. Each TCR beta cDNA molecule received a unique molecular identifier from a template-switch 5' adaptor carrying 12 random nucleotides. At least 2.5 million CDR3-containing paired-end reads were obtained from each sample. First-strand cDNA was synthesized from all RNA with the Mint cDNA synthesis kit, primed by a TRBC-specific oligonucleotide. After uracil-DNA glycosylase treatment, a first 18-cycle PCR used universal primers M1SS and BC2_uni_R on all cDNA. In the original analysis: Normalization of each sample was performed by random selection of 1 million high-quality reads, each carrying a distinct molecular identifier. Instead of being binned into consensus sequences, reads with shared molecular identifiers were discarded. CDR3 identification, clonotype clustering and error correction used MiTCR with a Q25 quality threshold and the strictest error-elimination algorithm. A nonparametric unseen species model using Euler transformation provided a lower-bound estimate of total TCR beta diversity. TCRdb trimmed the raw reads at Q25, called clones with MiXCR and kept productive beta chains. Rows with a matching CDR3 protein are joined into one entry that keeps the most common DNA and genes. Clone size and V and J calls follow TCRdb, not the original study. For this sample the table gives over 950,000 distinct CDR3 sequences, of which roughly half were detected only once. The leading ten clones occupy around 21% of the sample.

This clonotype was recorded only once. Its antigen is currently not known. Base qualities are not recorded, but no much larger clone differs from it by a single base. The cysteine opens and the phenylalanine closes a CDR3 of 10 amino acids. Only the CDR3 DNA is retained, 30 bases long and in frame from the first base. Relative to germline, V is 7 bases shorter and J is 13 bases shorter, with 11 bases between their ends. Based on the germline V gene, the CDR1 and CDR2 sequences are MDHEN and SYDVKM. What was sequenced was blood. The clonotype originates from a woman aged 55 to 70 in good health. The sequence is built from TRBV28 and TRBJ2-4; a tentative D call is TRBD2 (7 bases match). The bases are TGTGCCAGCATGGGGAGGGGGCAGTACTTC. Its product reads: CASMGRGQYF.